This paragraph reports one T cell receptor beta chain. Antigen specificity is unknown. A J-beta primer mix and a sample-barcoded 5' primer were used in a second PCR of about 7 to 11 cycles. TCRdb processed the 5' RACE reads anew with MiXCR; each CDR3 protein has one entry. Of about 650,000 distinct CDR3 sequences in the sample, under 65% were seen once. These data come from a study of blood T cells in healthy people across ages. The germline gives CDR1 DFQATT, CDR2 SNEGSKA (reference sequence). Trimming cost V 5 bases and J 7 bases; bases outside gene matches: 18. The CDR3 is 17 amino acids. Study-wide results and caveats: Unsorted PBMC input precluded a conclusive naive versus antigen-experienced comparison.

Each donor gave around 9.6 milliliters of peripheral blood. Total RNA, at least 6 micrograms per sample, was extracted from PBMCs. The chain carries TRBV20-1 and TRBJ2-3; 10 bases are shared with TRBD2. Sample: blood. The clonotype originates from a woman older than 75 in good health. This CDR3 reads CSAPKGSGGFPTNTQYF. CDR3 nucleotides: TGCAGTGCTCCGAAGGGTAGCGGGGGGTTTCCCACGAATACGCAGTATTTT.